The present T cell receptor (beta chain) was sequenced within a study of blood T cell repertoires in COVID-19. Across the whole study: Italy, Spain and the United States were the sources of the convalescent and acute COVID-19 samples.

TCRdb's table, derived via immunoSEQ multiplex PCR, lists solely in-frame clones and lacks some. The table records about 300,000 clones, roughly 90% of them present only once. The ends were cut back, 0 bases at V and 5 bases at J, with 14 bases in the middle. Per the germline V gene, CDR1 is SGHRS and CDR2 is YFSETQ. The CDR3 covers 15 residues. The chain has TRBV5-1 and TRBJ1-1, with a possible D match to TRBD1 (5 bases). The receptor's source is a woman in her 30s who had recovered from COVID-19. Sequences were obtained from PBMCs or T cells enriched from blood (not recorded which). The CDR3 DNA follows: TGCGCCAGCAGCTTGGCAGGCAGGGTAGGGACTGAAGCTTTCTTT. As protein: CASSLAGRVGTEAFF.